This T cell receptor (beta chain) was sequenced during a study of blood T cell repertoires in COVID-19. About the study: Nucleic acid was either cDNA or gDNA, and it came from T cells, B-cell-depleted T cells, or PBMCs.

Original methodology: Cell counts per sample came from amplifying reference gene primers. The method was immunoSEQ multiplex PCR; TCRdb's version includes in-frame clones alone and lacks a portion of them. V and J calls and clone size are given by that table; D and trimming were obtained from the DNA. The data contain more than 85,000 clones, approximately 80% of them singletons. The sequence was collected from an elderly woman with acute or convalescent COVID-19. Sequencing used peripheral blood.

The CDR3 region has the DNA TGTGCCAGCAGCGCGTCGACAGGGGATACGCAGTATTTT. Its protein product is CASSASTGDTQYF. The V and J genes are TRBV9 and TRBJ2-3; 7 bases map to TRBD1. V was pared by 3 bases and J by 6 bases, with 4 bases of the junction left unmatched. Germline V gives CDR1 SGDLS, CDR2 YYNGEE. The CDR3 covers 13 residues.